The present TCR beta chain was sequenced within a study of blood T cells in healthy people across ages. Through a sample-barcoded 5' primer and a J-beta primer mix, a second PCR was run for roughly 7 to 11 cycles. All samples gave at least 3 million CDR3-containing paired-end reads. TCRdb ran MiXCR on the 5' RACE reads and lists one entry per CDR3 protein. The repertoire holds 650,000 to 1,000,000 distinct CDR3 sequences, with roughly 46% as singletons. From germline, CDR1 is SNHLY and CDR2 FYNNEI. This CDR3 comprises 19 residues. V lost 5 bases and J lost 6, with 29 bases in between. Input material: blood. This sequence was found in a man of 80 years or more in good health. This chain joins TRBV2 and TRBJ2-1; D possibly matches TRBD1 or TRBD2 (7 bases each). In DNA, the CDR3 is TGTGCCAGCAGTATTGAACAGGGGTTTGCGGGAGAACGTTCCAATGAGCAGTTCTTC. Amino acids: CASSIEQGFAGERSNEQFF.